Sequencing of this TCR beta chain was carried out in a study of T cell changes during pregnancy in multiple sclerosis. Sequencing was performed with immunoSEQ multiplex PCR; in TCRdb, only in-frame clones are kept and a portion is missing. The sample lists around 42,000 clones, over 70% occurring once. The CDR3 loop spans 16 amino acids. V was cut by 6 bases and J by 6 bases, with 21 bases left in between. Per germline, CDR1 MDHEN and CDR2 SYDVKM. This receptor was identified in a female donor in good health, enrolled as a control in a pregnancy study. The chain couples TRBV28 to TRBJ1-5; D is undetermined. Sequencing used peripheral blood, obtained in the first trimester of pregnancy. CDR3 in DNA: TGTGCCAGCAGCCGCCCACGGGGTTACGATGCTCAGCCCCAGCATTTT. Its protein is CASSRPRGYDAQPQHF.